A selection of T cell receptor beta chains follows, all from one sample in a study of cytomegalovirus exposure and HLA in healthy donors. Profiling relied on immunoSEQ multiplex PCR, and the TCRdb table lists in-frame clones only, not all of them. Of 110,000 to 150,000 clones detected, 65% to 85% appear once; the ten largest clones hold around 3.7%. The sample taken for sequencing was PBMCs. These receptors were collected from a male donor in good health and CMV-seronegative. CDR3s include the opening cysteine and the closing phenylalanine or tryptophan. The D gene is left open where the match is weak. Part of the rows lack a size; the others show once, few, many or a class for expanded clones.

V	D	J	size	CDR3	DNA
TRBV11-3	TRBD2	TRBJ2-3	-	CASGLADTDTQYF	TGTGCCAGCGGACTAGCGGACACAGATACGCAGTATTTT
TRBV19	TRBD1	TRBJ1-5	-	CASSIGTGFYQPQHF	TGTGCCAGTAGTATAGGGACAGGGTTTTATCAGCCCCAGCATTTT
TRBV5-1	TRBD1	TRBJ2-7	-	CASRLDRDYEQYF	TGCGCCAGCAGGCTCGACAGGGATTACGAGCAGTACTTC
TRBV19	TRBD2	TRBJ2-2	-	CASAGLAANTGELFF	TGTGCCAGTGCCGGACTAGCGGCGAACACCGGGGAGCTGTTTTTT
TRBV28	-	TRBJ1-1	-	CASSLTVDTEAFF	TGTGCCAGCAGTCTCACGGTGGACACTGAAGCTTTCTTT
TRBV2	-	TRBJ1-5	-	CASSEASGSNQPQHF	TGTGCCAGCAGTGAGGCGTCAGGGAGCAATCAGCCCCAGCATTTT
TRBV27	TRBD2	TRBJ2-2	-	CASSPTAFPLSGVGTGELFF	TGTGCCAGCAGCCCGACAGCCTTCCCACTTAGCGGGGTCGGCACCGGGGAGCTGTTTTTT
TRBV9	-	TRBJ2-1	-	CASSPDTLLVNEQFF	TGTGCCAGCAGCCCCGACACCCTGCTCGTCAATGAGCAGTTCTTC
TRBV7-3	TRBD2	TRBJ2-7	once	CASRLAGYYEQYF	TGTGCCAGCAGGCTAGCGGGGTATTACGAGCAGTACTTC
TRBV28	-	TRBJ1-1	-	CASSFQGGVTEAFF	TGTGCCAGCAGTTTTCAGGGTGGCGTCACTGAAGCTTTCTTT
TRBV27	-	TRBJ1-2	-	CASSSYRAGGYGYTF	TGTGCCAGTAGTTCCTACAGGGCTGGAGGCTATGGCTACACCTTC
TRBV27	-	TRBJ2-7	once	CASSLGGKYEQYF	TGTGCCAGCAGTTTGGGCGGGAAGTACGAGCAGTACTTC
TRBV5-4	-	TRBJ2-3	-	CASSIGTDTQYF	TGTGCCAGCAGCATAGGCACAGATACGCAGTATTTT
TRBV7-2	TRBD2	TRBJ2-1	-	CASSLALAGGYEQFF	TGTGCCAGCAGCTTAGCCCTAGCGGGAGGGTATGAGCAGTTCTTC
TRBV4-1	-	TRBJ2-7	-	CASSHSRSEQYF	TGCGCCAGCAGCCATTCGCGGAGCGAGCAGTACTTC
TRBV10-1	-	TRBJ1-5	-	CASSRGGVSNQPQHF	TGCGCCAGCAGCAGAGGAGGGGTGAGCAATCAGCCCCAGCATTTT
TRBV19	TRBD1	TRBJ1-1	-	CASSVADSGTAEAFF	TGTGCCAGTAGTGTTGCTGACTCCGGGACAGCTGAAGCTTTCTTT
TRBV9	-	TRBJ2-6	-	CASSPKSSSGANVLTF	TGTGCCAGCAGCCCCAAAAGTAGCTCTGGGGCCAACGTCCTGACTTTC
TRBV4-2	-	TRBJ2-2	-	CASSQGGGDNTGELFF	TGTGCCAGCAGCCAAGGGGGCGGGGATAACACCGGGGAGCTGTTTTTT
TRBV7-6	TRBD1	TRBJ2-5	-	CASSSRQGRTQYF	TGTGCCAGCAGCTCACGACAGGGCAGGACCCAGTACTTC
TRBV25-1	-	TRBJ2-7	-	CASSEGGYEQYF	TGTGCCAGCAGTGAGGGCGGGTACGAGCAGTACTTC
TRBV25-1	-	TRBJ1-4	few	CASSESPGGGFNEKLFF	TGTGCCAGCAGTGAATCGCCGGGTGGGGGCTTTAATGAAAAACTGTTTTTT
TRBV5-1	-	TRBJ2-5	-	CASSLDRGAGSETQYF	TGCGCCAGCAGCTTGGATCGGGGGGCGGGCTCAGAGACCCAGTACTTC
TRBV13	-	TRBJ1-4	-	CASSPPGGEKLFF	TGTGCCAGCAGCCCTCCGGGGGGGGAAAAACTGTTTTTT
TRBV13	-	TRBJ2-7	-	CASSLGRDSYEQYF	TGTGCCAGCAGCTTAGGGCGTGACTCCTACGAGCAGTACTTC
TRBV4-1	-	TRBJ2-1	-	CASSPHRGADNEQFF	TGCGCCAGCAGCCCTCATCGGGGGGCGGACAATGAGCAGTTCTTC
TRBV19	-	TRBJ1-6	-	CASSETGHRYSPLHF	TGTGCCAGTAGTGAAACAGGGCATCGGTATTCACCCCTCCACTTT
TRBV2	TRBD2	TRBJ2-3	-	CASSDSGGARTDTQYF	TGTGCCAGCAGTGATAGCGGGGGAGCTCGCACAGATACGCAGTATTTT
TRBV19	-	TRBJ2-7	-	CASSRDTAYEQYF	TGTGCCAGTAGTAGGGACACCGCCTACGAGCAGTACTTC
TRBV29-1	-	TRBJ1-1	-	CSVEDTGRNTEAFF	TGCAGCGTTGAAGATACAGGGAGGAACACTGAAGCTTTCTTT
TRBV7-3	TRBD1	TRBJ2-7	-	CASSSKGGTGGTYEQYF	TGTGCCAGCAGCTCCAAAGGGGGGACAGGGGGTACCTACGAGCAGTACTTC
TRBV18	TRBD1	TRBJ1-2	-	CASSPRTGARYGYTF	TGTGCCAGCTCACCCAGGACAGGGGCTAGATATGGCTACACCTTC
TRBV7-9	-	TRBJ2-2	-	CASSLGFANTGELFF	TGTGCCAGCAGCTTAGGTTTCGCGAACACCGGGGAGCTGTTTTTT
TRBV6-6	-	TRBJ2-7	-	CASQTNTYEQYF	TGTGCCAGTCAGACAAACACCTACGAGCAGTACTTC
TRBV27	-	TRBJ2-3	-	CASSPDNLDTQYF	TGTGCCAGCAGTCCGGACAATTTGGATACGCAGTATTTT
TRBV5-1	-	TRBJ2-7	-	CASSLGPGWAYEQYF	TGCGCCAGCAGCTTGGGCCCGGGGTGGGCCTACGAGCAGTACTTC
TRBV5-1	TRBD1	TRBJ1-2	-	CASSPGTGVSYGYTF	TGCGCCAGCAGCCCCGGGACAGGGGTGTCCTATGGCTACACCTTC
TRBV5-1	TRBD1	TRBJ2-7	few	CASSRVGQGASYEQYF	TGCGCCAGCAGCCGAGTCGGACAGGGGGCATCCTACGAGCAGTACTTC
TRBV7-9	-	TRBJ2-7	-	CASSSTRYEQYF	TGTGCCAGCAGTTCCACACGTTACGAGCAGTACTTC
TRBV28	TRBD1	TRBJ1-2	-	CASSTWTGGAIFPGYTF	TGTGCCAGCAGTACTTGGACAGGGGGCGCGATATTCCCTGGCTACACCTTC
TRBV7-6	TRBD2	TRBJ2-7	-	CASSSTPGTSDYEQYF	TGTGCCAGCAGCTCAACCCCCGGGACTAGCGACTACGAGCAGTACTTC
TRBV7-9	TRBD1	TRBJ1-1	-	CASSLGYGTGAEAFF	TGTGCCAGCAGCTTAGGTTATGGGACAGGGGCTGAAGCTTTCTTT
TRBV18	-	TRBJ2-1	-	CASSPLAGAYNEQFF	TGTGCCAGCTCACCTCTGGCAGGGGCGTACAATGAGCAGTTCTTC
TRBV14	TRBD1	TRBJ1-2	-	CASSLSDRGGVYGYTF	TGTGCCAGCAGCCTCTCCGACAGGGGGGGAGTCTATGGCTACACCTTC
TRBV9	TRBD2	TRBJ2-1	-	CASSVGGAGGREQFF	TGTGCCAGCAGCGTAGGAGGGGCGGGGGGGCGTGAGCAGTTCTTC
TRBV10-3	TRBD1	TRBJ1-5	-	CAISVGQGADQPQHF	TGTGCCATCAGTGTGGGACAGGGGGCCGATCAGCCCCAGCATTTT
TRBV9	TRBD2	TRBJ2-3	-	CASSSGTSGKRVTDTQYF	TGTGCCAGCAGCTCCGGGACTAGCGGGAAGAGGGTCACAGATACGCAGTATTTT
TRBV4-2	TRBD1	TRBJ2-1	once	CASSQDYAWDRGGNEQFF	TGTGCCAGCAGCCAAGACTACGCCTGGGACAGGGGGGGTAATGAGCAGTTCTTC
TRBV7-9	-	TRBJ1-1	once	CASSLWGGGNTEAFF	TGTGCCAGCAGCTTGTGGGGAGGGGGAAACACTGAAGCTTTCTTT
TRBV6-5	TRBD2	TRBJ2-2	few	CASSKLAGHTGELFF	TGTGCCAGCAGTAAGCTAGCGGGACACACCGGGGAGCTGTTTTTT
TRBV21-1	-	TRBJ2-1	few	CASISPRSVEQFF	TGTGCCAGCATAAGCCCCCGATCTGTTGAGCAGTTCTTC
TRBV11-2	TRBD2	TRBJ2-7	-	CASRRPGLAGKKSYEQYF	TGTGCCAGCAGAAGGCCGGGACTAGCGGGGAAAAAATCCTACGAGCAGTACTTC
TRBV27	-	TRBJ2-3	-	CASSIGQSSTDTQYF	TGTGCCAGCAGTATTGGACAGTCGAGCACAGATACGCAGTATTTT
TRBV10-3	-	TRBJ2-2	-	CAISRQGGTGELFF	TGTGCCATCAGCAGACAGGGAGGTACCGGGGAGCTGTTTTTT
TRBV23-1	TRBD1	TRBJ2-3	-	CASSPDRGVPDTQYF	TGCGCCAGCAGCCCAGACAGGGGGGTTCCAGATACGCAGTATTTT
TRBV6-6	-	TRBJ2-1	-	CASSYSTAQGYNEQFF	TGTGCCAGCAGTTACTCGACAGCTCAGGGCTACAATGAGCAGTTCTTC
TRBV19	TRBD1	TRBJ2-7	-	CASSWAHLGDRDSSYEQYF	TGTGCCAGTAGTTGGGCTCATTTGGGCGACCGGGACAGTTCCTACGAGCAGTACTTC
TRBV9	-	TRBJ1-6	once	CASSVDDGGISYNSPLHF	TGTGCCAGCAGCGTAGATGATGGGGGGATCTCCTATAATTCACCCCTCCACTTT
TRBV5-4	TRBD2	TRBJ2-3	-	CASSLVRLAGVTDTQYF	TGTGCCAGCAGCTTGGTTCGGCTAGCGGGAGTCACAGATACGCAGTATTTT
TRBV14	-	TRBJ2-1	-	CASSQALLREQFF	TGTGCCAGCAGCCAAGCCCTACTCCGGGAGCAGTTCTTC